The 32 T cell receptor beta chains in this list originate from one sample, sequenced in a study of T cells in Graves' hyperthyroidism and ophthalmopathy (dated by TCRdb to between 2018 and 2021). The library relied on multiplex PCR. The data were produced on an Illumina HiSeq 2000. Amplification of TCR beta CDR3 regions was carried out from RNA transcripts. The first round of RT-PCR for the TCR CDR3 was performed with the HTBI primer set and the Qiagen OneStep RT-PCR kit. TCRdb reworked the public reads: Q25 trimming with fastp, MiXCR clone assembly, productive beta chains retained. Rows merge per CDR3 protein into single entries with the most common DNA and genes. Recorded for this sample are 550,000 to 650,000 distinct CDR3 sequences; 12% to 15% of them occurred a single time. Clones ranked in the top ten supply 11% to 15% of the sample. Sequences were obtained from blood. The origin of the receptors is a woman aged 40 to 50 with Graves' hyperthyroidism.

The chain employs TRBV7-9 and TRBJ1-3; TRBD1 might be the D (5 bases). V lost 7 bases and J lost 3, with 10 bases in between. This CDR3 region has 13 residues. Germline V gene data show CDR1 as SEHNR and CDR2 as FQNEAQ (reference sequence). The CDR3 reads CASTRGDGNTIYF. In DNA, the CDR3 is TGTGCCAGCACCCGGGGGGATGGAAACACCATATATTTT.

This clonotype was recorded at least ten times. V usage is TRBV11-2 and J usage is TRBJ2-1; TRBD2 matches at 10 bases. The germline CDR1 and CDR2 sequences are SGHAT and FQNNGV. The CDR3 consists of 17 residues. J lost 1 base, V lost 2 bases, and 5 bases had no gene match. The CDR3 DNA follows: TGTGCCAGCAGCTTATTGGGAGCGGGAGGGTCCTACAATGAGCAGTTCTTC. It codes for CASSLLGAGGSYNEQFF. Full variable domain (outside the CDR3, taken from reference TRBV11-2 and TRBJ2-1): EAGVAQSPRYKIIEKRQSVAFWCNPISGHATLYWYQQILGQGPKLLIQFQNNGVVDDSQLPKDRFSAERLKGVDSTLKIQPAKLEDSAVYLCASSLLGAGGSYNEQFFGPGTRLTVL.

This clonotype was seen ten or more times. This chain connects TRBV20-1 to TRBJ2-3, with unresolved D. This CDR3 contains 15 residues. V gave up 1 base and J gave up 0 bases, with 11 bases separating them. The germline CDR1 and CDR2 sequences are DFQATT and SNEGSKA (reference sequence). The CDR3 DNA reads TGCAGTGCTAGAGGTGGTGAGGCTAGCACAGATACGCAGTATTTT. Translated: CSARGGEASTDTQYF.

The chain is built from TRBV6-1 and TRBJ2-1; D gene uncertain. The CDR3 length is 14 residues. Per germline, CDR1 MNHNS and CDR2 SASEGT. V was clipped by 0 bases and J by 9 bases, with 12 bases between them. CDR3 DNA sequence: TGTGCCAGCAGTGAAGCTCTTGTAGGGCCTGAGCAGTTCTTC. This sequence encodes CASSEALVGPEQFF.

This chain connects TRBV19 to TRBJ2-5; weak D call: TRBD2 (6 bases). This CDR3 spans 15 amino acids. V was cut by 6 bases and J by 1 base, with 15 bases left in between. Germline V lookup: CDR1 LNHDA, CDR2 SQIVND (reference sequence). This chain's CDR3 is CASRAGKAAQETQYF. DNA for the CDR3: TGTGCCAGTAGGGCGGGGAAGGCAGCCCAAGAGACCCAGTACTTC.

This clonotype was detected a few times. This chain links TRBV6-5 with TRBJ1-1; D gene uncertain. This CDR3 comprises 14 residues. Germline V gene sequence: CDR1 MNHEY, CDR2 SVGAGI. The V gene lost 2 bases and the J gene lost 0 bases, with 7 bases spanning the gap. Written as DNA, the CDR3 is TGTGCCAGCAGTTACGGTACAGTGAACACTGAAGCTTTCTTT. Protein: CASSYGTVNTEAFF.

This clonotype was observed at least ten times. This sequence joins TRBV20-1 and TRBJ2-7; 8 bases fit TRBD1. CDR3 length equals 15 residues. V was pared by 0 bases and J by 5 bases, with 9 bases of the junction left unmatched. The germline V gene has CDR1 DFQATT and CDR2 SNEGSKA (reference sequence). The CDR3 here is CSARDTGGLIHEQYF. DNA for the CDR3: TGCAGTGCTAGAGACACAGGGGGATTGATCCACGAGCAGTACTTC.

The chain is built from TRBV19 and TRBJ2-7, with a possible D match to TRBD1 (6 bases). CDR1 is LNHDA and CDR2 is SQIVND in the germline V gene (reference sequence). The CDR3 contains 14 residues. V shed 6 bases and J shed 0 bases, with 12 bases lying between them. The CDR3 spells CASSRDTNSYEQYF. CDR3 nucleotides: TGTGCCAGTAGCCGGGACACTAACTCCTACGAGCAGTACTTC. The full variable domain, in which reference TRBV19 and TRBJ2-7 provide the parts outside the CDR3, is DGGITQSPKYLFRKEGQNVTLSCEQNLNHDAMYWYRQDPGQGLRLIYYSQIVNDFQKGDIAEGYSVSREKKESFPLTVTSAQKNPTAFYLCASSRDTNSYEQYFGPGTRLTVT.

This clonotype was observed many times. CDR3 region: CSVVQGRNEQYF. In DNA form, the CDR3 reads TGCAGCGTTGTCCAGGGTAGGAACGAGCAGTACTTC. This chain joins TRBV29-1 and TRBJ2-7; possible D gene TRBD1, 5 bases. V was cut by 4 bases and J by 5 bases, with 12 bases left in between. This CDR3 has 12 residues. Germline-derived CDR1 and CDR2 are SQVTM and ANQGSEA.

This clonotype has a count of ten or more. The genes are TRBV5-1 and TRBJ2-7; TRBD2 agrees at 8 bases. From germline, CDR1 is SGHRS and CDR2 YFSETQ. After removal of 3 bases from V and 4 bases from J, the junction contained 3 bases not matched to a gene. This CDR3 spans 13 amino acids. CDR3 bases: TGCGCCAGCAGCTCAGCGGGAGAGTACGAGCAGTACTTC. As protein: CASSSAGEYEQYF.

This clonotype occurred many times. The J gene is TRBJ2-7, the V gene TRBV10-2; no firm D call. The CDR3 contains 14 residues. Per germline, CDR1 WSHSY and CDR2 SAAADI. Trimming shortened V by 5 bases and J by 3 bases, and 14 bases separated the two germline ends. The CDR3 region is CASSPYGADYEQYF. DNA for the CDR3: TGCGCCAGCAGTCCATACGGAGCTGACTACGAGCAGTACTTC.

The table lists this clonotype with a few counts. This chain's CDR3 is CASSLPDRLTEAFF. The DNA for the CDR3 is TGTGCCAGCAGTTTACCTGACAGACTCACTGAAGCTTTCTTT. The chain combines TRBV12-3 or TRBV12-4 with TRBJ1-1, with D perhaps matching TRBD1 (5 bases). The CDR3 is 14 residues long. Trimming removed 2 bases at V and 4 bases at J, with 11 bases between.

This clonotype was seen at least ten times. The chain recombines TRBV5-8 with TRBJ2-1, with TRBD2 identical over 9 bases. The length of the CDR3 is 14 residues. Germline CDR1 reads SGHTS; CDR2 reads YDEGEE. J lost 3 bases, V lost 8 bases, and 6 bases had no gene match. CDR3 nucleotide sequence: TGTGCCAGTTCGCGGGAGGGCCTCTACAATGAGCAGTTCTTC. This translates into CASSREGLYNEQFF.

This clonotype was counted ten times or more. This chain connects TRBV30 to TRBJ1-3; tentative D call: TRBD1 (6 bases). This CDR3 is 15 amino acids long. Trimming cost V 3 bases and J 2 bases, with 14 bases left between them. CDR1 is GTSNPN and CDR2 is SVGIG in the germline V gene (reference sequence). The CDR3 reads CAWRGGGGPGNTIYF. The CDR3 nucleotides are TGTGCCTGGAGGGGCGGAGGGGGTCCTGGAAACACCATATATTTT.

This chain links TRBV20-1 with TRBJ2-7, with 10 bases aligning to TRBD2. The J segment lost 4 bases and the V segment lost 6 bases, leaving 12 bases of the junction unmatched. The germline CDR1 and CDR2 sequences are DFQATT and SNEGSKA (reference sequence). This CDR3 is 15 amino acids long. The CDR3 nucleotides are TGCAGTGCCTCCTTCGTAGGACTAGCGGCTTACGAGCAGTACTTC. This codes for CSASFVGLAAYEQYF.

Ten or more counts support this clonotype. The rearrangement links TRBV6-1 to TRBJ1-1; 10 bases map to TRBD1. This CDR3 is built from 14 residues. V was clipped by 4 bases and J by 6 bases; unmatched bases: 5. Looked up from germline, CDR1 is MNHNS and CDR2 is SASEGT. The CDR3 DNA sequence: TGTGCCAGCAGTGTAACCGGGACAGGGGCTGAAGCTTTCTTT. Its protein product is CASSVTGTGAEAFF.

The chain joins TRBV4-1 to TRBJ1-4; D gene ambiguous. The CDR3 spans 15 residues. V was pared by 4 bases and J by 8 bases, with 17 bases between. CDR1 and CDR2 from the germline V gene are MGHRA and YSYEKL. The DNA for the CDR3 is TGCGCCAGCAGCCCCCATCAGGAGATAGGGGAAAAACTGTTTTTT. Protein product: CASSPHQEIGEKLFF.

Concerning this clonotype: A much larger clone lies one base from this, so it may be a read error. This rearrangement joins TRBV6-1 to TRBJ2-7; D unclear. This CDR3 comprises 14 residues. V was shortened by 8 bases and J by 1 base, with 15 bases between the two germline ends. CDR1 is MNHNS, CDR2 SASEGT, per germline. The CDR3 loop is CASSADESSYEQYF. The CDR3, as DNA: TGTGCCAGCTCTGCGGATGAGAGTTCCTACGAGCAGTACTTC.

This clonotype was observed many times. The V and J genes are TRBV6-1 and TRBJ2-1; 8 bases agree with TRBD1. CDR1 is MNHNS and CDR2 is SASEGT in the germline V gene. V was pared by 7 bases and J by 5 bases, with 13 bases of the junction left unmatched. This CDR3 region has 16 residues. CDR3 sequence (DNA): TGTGCCAGCACCAGGGTTGGGACAGGCCCGAACAATGAGCAGTTCTTC. It translates to CASTRVGTGPNNEQFF.

There are many counts of this clonotype. V gene TRBV24-1 combines with J gene TRBJ2-2; D uncertain. Germline assignment: CDR1 KGHDR and CDR2 SFDVKD. This CDR3 has 14 amino acids. V was shortened by 2 bases and J by 6 bases, with 9 bases between the two germline ends. The CDR3 DNA reads TGTGCCACCAGTGATTACAAGCTTTCCGGGGAGCTGTTTTTT. This encodes CATSDYKLSGELFF.

There are a few counts of this clonotype. At one end the junction does not follow the germline gene, possibly because of a read error. The V and J genes are TRBV12-3 or TRBV12-4 and TRBJ2-7; 7 bases are a match to TRBD1. This CDR3 region has 13 residues. CDR3 nucleotide sequence: TGTGCCAGCAGTTTAAACAGGGGCGGAGAGCAGCACTTC. This gives the protein CASSLNRGGEQHF.

This clonotype came up a few times. The chain carries TRBV6-1 and TRBJ1-1, with TRBD1 matching over 9 bases. Germline assignment: CDR1 MNHNS and CDR2 SASEGT. There are 16 residues in the CDR3. V was clipped by 5 bases and J by 7 bases; unmatched bases: 14. The CDR3 loop reads CASSFLAPGQGFEAFF. The CDR3 DNA reads as TGTGCCAGCAGTTTCCTAGCTCCGGGACAGGGATTTGAAGCTTTCTTT.

This clonotype appeared a single time. This chain connects TRBV24-1 to TRBJ2-1; TRBD1 agrees at 10 bases. The CDR3 spans 14 residues. Germline CDR1 is KGHDR and CDR2 is SFDVKD. With 10 bases clipped from V and 4 bases from J, the junction kept 6 bases outside the gene matches. The CDR3 protein is CATMGQGTYNEQFF. CDR3 nucleotides: TGTGCCACTATGGGACAGGGGACATACAATGAGCAGTTCTTC.

This clonotype has more than one count but fewer than ten. The genes are TRBV4-1 and TRBJ1-4; TRBD1 agrees at 7 bases. Germline V lookup: CDR1 MGHRA, CDR2 YSYEKL. The junction had 14 bases not matched to a gene; V was cut back by 6 bases and J by 7 bases. This CDR3 has 16 amino acids. CDR3 DNA sequence: TGCGCCAGCAGGAAAGACAGGGACATAAGAAGTGAAAAACTGTTTTTT. Translated: CASRKDRDIRSEKLFF.

This sequence joins TRBV10-2 and TRBJ2-5, with D tentatively TRBD1 (5 bases). Germline V gene lookup returns CDR1 WSHSY and CDR2 SAAADI. Trimming shortened V by 2 bases and J by 5 bases, and 15 bases separated the two germline ends. The CDR3 totals 15 residues. The CDR3 region is CASSESRATVETQYF. The CDR3 DNA is TGCGCCAGCAGTGAGAGCAGGGCAACCGTGGAGACCCAGTACTTC.

This clonotype was found a few times. This chain links TRBV10-1 with TRBJ2-1; 12 bases are a match to TRBD2. J lost 9 bases, V lost 3 bases, and 9 bases had no gene match. Germline-derived CDR1 and CDR2 are WNHNN and SYGVQD (reference sequence). The CDR3 has 16 residues. CDR3 sequence reads: CASSDGLAGGPREQFF. DNA of the CDR3: TGCGCCAGCAGTGATGGTCTAGCGGGAGGGCCCCGTGAGCAGTTCTTC.

With regard to this clonotype: Its ends do not fully match the called genes, so a read error is possible. The CDR3 coding sequence is TGTGTCACCAGTGATTTAGGGGAACGCAATGAGCAGTTCTTC. Translating gives CVTSDLGERNEQFF. The chain employs TRBV24-1 and TRBJ2-1; a weak D match, TRBD1 (5 bases). The CDR3 runs to 14 residues. The germline gives CDR1 KGHDR, CDR2 SFDVKD.

This clonotype was picked up many times. V usage is TRBV6-1 and J usage is TRBJ2-7, with 9 bases identical to TRBD1. CDR1 and CDR2 (germline): MNHNS, SASEGT. J gave up 1 base and V 6 bases, and 10 bases lay outside the gene matches. This CDR3 region has 16 residues. The CDR3 protein is CASSFQRQGGSYEQYF. The CDR3 DNA is TGTGCCAGCAGCTTCCAGCGACAGGGGGGATCCTACGAGCAGTACTTC.

This clonotype occurred many times. The genes are TRBV29-1 and TRBJ2-7; D is perhaps TRBD1 (5 bases). Germline values: CDR1 SQVTM, CDR2 ANQGSEA. Trimming took off 0 bases at V and 6 bases at J, with 27 bases between the two ends. The CDR3 is 18 residues long. In DNA, the CDR3 is TGCAGCGTTGAAGATAGGGGCATAGGACGCCCCGCTACAGGCGAGCAGTACTTC. It specifies CSVEDRGIGRPATGEQYF.

This clonotype has ten or more counts. J is TRBJ1-2 and V is TRBV12-3 or TRBV12-4, with 7 bases aligning to TRBD1. The CDR3 is made up of 15 amino acids. J was trimmed by 2 bases and V by 5 bases; bases with no gene match: 8. CDR3 sequence (DNA): TGTGCCAGCAGTCCGAACAGGGGCGGAAACTATGGCTACACCTTC. Protein: CASSPNRGGNYGYTF.

This clonotype was observed a handful of times. A much larger clone lies one base from this, so it may be a read error. V gene TRBV3-1 combines with J gene TRBJ2-7, with 9 positions matching TRBD2. The trim removed 4 bases at V and 4 bases at J, leaving 8 bases unmatched. CDR1 is LGHDT and CDR2 is YNNKEL in the germline V gene (reference sequence). The CDR3 runs 15 residues. The CDR3 sequence: CASSRSSGRVYEQYF. The CDR3 DNA reads TGTGCCAGCAGCCGAAGTAGCGGGAGAGTATACGAGCAGTACTTC.

This clonotype occurred many times. The V call is TRBV6-1, the J call TRBJ1-1, with unresolved D. The CDR3 loop spans 17 amino acids. Trimming left V 0 bases short and J 0 bases short, with 14 bases between. CDR1 and CDR2 from the germline V gene are MNHNS and SASEGT. CDR3 sequence: CASSEALKGGMNTEAFF. In DNA form, the CDR3 reads TGTGCCAGCAGTGAAGCCCTTAAGGGAGGGATGAACACTGAAGCTTTCTTT.